These T cell receptor beta chains were read from a single sample in a study of regulatory T cells in long-lasting Graves disease. MiXCR, run by TCRdb on the multiplex PCR reads, gives a single entry per CDR3 protein. The sample contains fewer than 450,000 distinct CDR3 sequences, 20% to 25% of which appear only once. The sequences come from peripheral blood mononuclear cells (PBMCs), collected when the disease was refractory, from a patient treated with antithyroid drugs. These receptor sequences come from a female donor with Graves disease. Each CDR3 is given with its conserved first and last residue. A D gene is named only where the DNA matches it firmly. Size is stated for part of the rows, as once, few or many counts, or as a class when the clone is expanded.

len,j_gene,v_gene,abundance,d_gene,CDR3nt,CDR3aa
16,TRBJ2-3,TRBV20-1,few,TRBD2,TGCAGTGCTAGAGATGTGGCGGGAGGTTACACAGATACGCAGTATTTT,CSARDVAGGYTDTQYF
14,TRBJ1-6,TRBV2,few,NA,TGTGCCAGTTCGTTGTTGGTATATAATTCACCCCTCCACTTT,CASSLLVYNSPLHF
15,TRBJ1-5,TRBV19,NA,NA,TGTGCCAGTAGTATTGGGCAGGGTAACAATCAGCCCCAGCATTTT,CASSIGQGNNQPQHF
14,TRBJ2-5,TRBV20-1,NA,NA,TGCAGTGCTAGAGGGATGTGGGGGCAAGAGACCCAGTACTTC,CSARGMWGQETQYF
15,TRBJ1-1,TRBV18,NA,TRBD1,TGTGCCAGCTCACCACCAACAGGGGGGGGAGGTGAAGCTTTCTTT,CASSPPTGGGGEAFF
17,TRBJ2-1,TRBV20-1,NA,TRBD2,TGCAGTGCTAGAGGTGGGTGGGCTAGCGGGGTGCAGGATGAGCAGTTCTTC,CSARGGWASGVQDEQFF
14,TRBJ1-1,TRBV11-2,many,NA,TGTGCCAGCAGTAACAGGGTTGCGGACACTGAAGCTTTCTTT,CASSNRVADTEAFF
13,TRBJ2-5,TRBV10-3,few,TRBD2,TGTGCCATCAACCCGGGACTAGGAGAGACCCAGTACTTC,CAINPGLGETQYF
19,TRBJ2-7,TRBV5-1,NA,TRBD2,TGCGCCAGCAGCGGAACCCCGGGACTAGCGGGGGTGAGCTCCTACGAGCAGTACTTC,CASSGTPGLAGVSSYEQYF
15,TRBJ1-1,TRBV5-1,few,TRBD1,TGCGCCAGCAGCTACCAGGGACAGGGGCGCTTGGAAGCTTTCTTT,CASSYQGQGRLEAFF
14,TRBJ1-1,TRBV6-4,NA,NA,TGTGCCAGCAGCCCCCAGGCGACGAACACTGAAGCTTTCTTT,CASSPQATNTEAFF
13,TRBJ2-7,TRBV7-9,NA,NA,TGTGCCAGCAGCCTAAATCGGGATGGGGAGCAGTACTTC,CASSLNRDGEQYF
17,TRBJ1-1,TRBV27,NA,NA,TGTGCCAGCAGTTTCTACCCGGCGGAGGGCCATTCCACTGAAGCTTTCTTT,CASSFYPAEGHSTEAFF
11,TRBJ1-1,TRBV3-1,NA,NA,TGTGCCAGCAGCCAAGAGATGGCTGCTTTCTTT,CASSQEMAAFF
15,TRBJ1-4,TRBV6-1,NA,NA,TGTGCCAGCGGAGCCTCCGTAGCAATTAATGAAAAACTGTTTTTT,CASGASVAINEKLFF
14,TRBJ1-5,TRBV20-1,few,NA,TGCAGTACCGCTAAAGGGGGGAGCAATCAGCCCCAGCATTTT,CSTAKGGSNQPQHF
22,TRBJ2-6,TRBV10-3,NA,TRBD1,TGTGCCATCAGGGGGACAGGGGGTCTACTACCGGGAAATAGCTCTGGGGCCAACGTCCTGACTTTC,CAIRGTGGLLPGNSSGANVLTF
20,TRBJ1-4,TRBV5-6,NA,TRBD1,TGTGCCAGCAGCAGAGGAGGACCGGGACAGAGTAGTCGAACTAATGAAAAACTGTTTTTT,CASSRGGPGQSSRTNEKLFF
15,TRBJ2-5,TRBV7-9,many,NA,TGTGCCAGCAGCTTAAACACACAGTTCGGAGAGACCCAGTACTTC,CASSLNTQFGETQYF
14,TRBJ2-7,TRBV20-1,few,TRBD1,TGCAGTGCTAGATCAGGACAGGGAGGCCACGAGCAGTACTTC,CSARSGQGGHEQYF
14,TRBJ1-5,TRBV28,many,NA,TGTGCCAGCAGTTCAGCTACAGGGTTCTCGGCCCAGCATTTT,CASSSATGFSAQHF
15,TRBJ2-7,TRBV7-8,few,NA,TGTGCCAGCAGCTTAGGATCAGCGCAATTCTACGAGCAGTACTTC,CASSLGSAQFYEQYF
15,TRBJ2-5,TRBV7-2,NA,NA,TGTGCCAGCAGCCACGAACAGGGTCTACTCGAGACCCAGTACTTC,CASSHEQGLLETQYF
13,TRBJ1-1,TRBV4-1,few,NA,TGCGCCAGCAGCCAAGTGTGGGACACTGAAGCTTTCTTT,CASSQVWDTEAFF
15,TRBJ2-6,TRBV12-3/TRBV12-4,many,NA,TGTGCCAGCAGTTCGACAGTATCTGGGGCCAACGTCCTGACTTTC,CASSSTVSGANVLTF
14,TRBJ1-2,TRBV3-1,NA,NA,TGTGCCAGCAGCCTACTCGCTTCTAACTATGGCTACACCTTC,CASSLLASNYGYTF
15,TRBJ2-7,TRBV20-1,many,TRBD1,TGCAGTGCGGAGCCCTTCACAGGGGGCAGCTACGAGCAGTACTTC,CSAEPFTGGSYEQYF
16,TRBJ2-7,TRBV9,few,TRBD1,TGTGCCAGCAGCGGTCACTCGGCAGGGGGTGTCGACGAGCAGTACTTC,CASSGHSAGGVDEQYF
15,TRBJ1-2,TRBV28,few,TRBD1,TGTGCCAGCCAGAATGGGACAGGGGGCGGCTATGGCTACACCTTC,CASQNGTGGGYGYTF
15,TRBJ1-5,TRBV20-1,few,TRBD1,TGCAGTGCTAGAGGCTCGGGACAGATCCATCAGCCCCAGCATTTT,CSARGSGQIHQPQHF
14,TRBJ1-1,TRBV20-1,many,NA,TGCAGTGCTAGTGTACCTGGCCGGTTCACTGAAGCTTTCTTT,CSASVPGRFTEAFF
13,TRBJ1-2,TRBV5-1,many,NA,TGCGCCAGCAGTGATTCGGGGAACTATGGCTACACCTTC,CASSDSGNYGYTF
13,TRBJ1-1,TRBV28,few,NA,TGTGCCAGCAGTCCTTACGGGAACACTGAAGCTTTCTTT,CASSPYGNTEAFF
15,TRBJ1-2,TRBV7-9,NA,TRBD1,TGTGCCAGCAGCGCGTCCGGGACAGGCGGCTATGGCTACACCTTC,CASSASGTGGYGYTF
13,TRBJ1-1,TRBV20-1,few,NA,TGCAGTGCTAGTCCGACAGCCAACACTGAAGCTTTCTTT,CSASPTANTEAFF
16,TRBJ1-6,TRBV7-3,many,NA,TGTGCCAGCAGCCCCCGAGGCGGGAGCTATAATTCACCCCTCCACTTT,CASSPRGGSYNSPLHF
16,TRBJ2-6,TRBV7-8,few,NA,TGTGCCAGCAGCTTAATCCACACTTCTGGGGCCAACGTCCTGACTTTC,CASSLIHTSGANVLTF
13,TRBJ1-5,TRBV20-1,many,NA,TGCAGTGCGTGGACTTATAGCAATCAGCCCCAGCATTTT,CSAWTYSNQPQHF
16,TRBJ2-5,TRBV7-2,NA,TRBD2,TGTGCCAGCAGCTTAAAGGCGACTAGCGGGAGGCAGACCCAGTACTTC,CASSLKATSGRQTQYF
17,TRBJ1-1,TRBV27,many,NA,TGTGCCAGCAGTTTAGAGGGTTGGGGGGGGTCGGCCACTGAAGCTTTCTTT,CASSLEGWGGSATEAFF
13,TRBJ1-2,TRBV6-2/TRBV6-3,NA,TRBD1,TGTGCCAGCAGTTGGGACAGAGAAGAGGGCTACACCTTC,CASSWDREEGYTF
15,TRBJ2-7,TRBV7-2,NA,NA,TGTGCCAGCAGCCCAGGCTGGGGGGACTCCTACGAGCAGTACTTC,CASSPGWGDSYEQYF
17,TRBJ1-1,TRBV20-1,many,TRBD1,TGCAGTGCTAGTCCCAGGAGGGACAGACGGCCTTACACTGAAGCTTTCTTT,CSASPRRDRRPYTEAFF
14,TRBJ1-1,TRBV19,few,NA,TGTGCCAGTAGTATGCAACCCCTGAACACTGAAGCTTTCTTT,CASSMQPLNTEAFF
18,TRBJ1-2,TRBV4-2,NA,TRBD1,TGTGCCAGCAGCCCGGGTGGGACCGGGACAGTTTCGGGCCGGGGCTACACCTTC,CASSPGGTGTVSGRGYTF
17,TRBJ2-1,TRBV20-1,few,TRBD2,TGCAGTGCTAGCGGACTAGCGGGAGGGAGCTCCTACAATGAGCAGTTCTTC,CSASGLAGGSSYNEQFF
14,TRBJ2-7,TRBV9,NA,NA,TGTGCCAGCAGCGTAGACGGCGGGACAACCGAGCAGTACTTC,CASSVDGGTTEQYF
13,TRBJ1-1,TRBV25-1,few,NA,TGTGCCAGTAGTCGGGAAATGAACACTGAAGCTTTCTTT,CASSREMNTEAFF
18,TRBJ1-5,TRBV3-2,NA,NA,TGTGCCAGCAGCCAAGTCCTAAACACCGGGACAAGTCATCAGCCCCAGCATTTT,CASSQVLNTGTSHQPQHF
17,TRBJ2-1,TRBV27,NA,TRBD2,TGTGCCAGCAGTTTATTATCAGCGGGACTGGGAAACAATGAGCAGTTCTTC,CASSLLSAGLGNNEQFF
12,TRBJ2-5,TRBV20-1,few,NA,TGCAGTGCTAGAAAGGGTCCAGAGACCCAGTACTTC,CSARKGPETQYF
14,TRBJ1-2,TRBV5-5,few,TRBD1,TGTGCCAGCAGCTTGGAGCGGACAGGGAGCGGCTACACCTTC,CASSLERTGSGYTF
14,TRBJ1-1,TRBV30,many,NA,TGTGCCTGGAGTGTAGACAGCCTGAACACTGAAGCTTTCTTT,CAWSVDSLNTEAFF